This T cell receptor beta chain originates from a study of response to subunit inactivated influenza vaccine. Study-wide findings and caveats: Each seasonal flu vaccination may recruit only limited new T cells, authors suggested.

Concerning this clonotype: Its antigen is not identified.

TCRdb re-derived calls from the RT-PCR reads in MiXCR, one entry per CDR3 protein. The profile shows 630,000 or so distinct CDR3 sequences, 15% to 19% of them singletons. V lost 1 base to trimming and J lost 0 bases, with 11 bases between them. This CDR3 is built from 17 residues. CDR1 and CDR2 from the germline V gene are SGHRS and YFSETQ. The clonotype was recovered from a man aged 50 or older who received an inactivated influenza vaccine. Material: PBMCs from blood, obtained approximately 12 days after vaccination. The gene calls are TRBV5-1 and TRBJ1-6; the D is unclear. The CDR3 region is CASSLQYPSSYNSPLHF. The CDR3 DNA reads as TGCGCCAGCAGCTTGCAGTACCCCAGCTCCTATAATTCACCCCTCCACTTT.